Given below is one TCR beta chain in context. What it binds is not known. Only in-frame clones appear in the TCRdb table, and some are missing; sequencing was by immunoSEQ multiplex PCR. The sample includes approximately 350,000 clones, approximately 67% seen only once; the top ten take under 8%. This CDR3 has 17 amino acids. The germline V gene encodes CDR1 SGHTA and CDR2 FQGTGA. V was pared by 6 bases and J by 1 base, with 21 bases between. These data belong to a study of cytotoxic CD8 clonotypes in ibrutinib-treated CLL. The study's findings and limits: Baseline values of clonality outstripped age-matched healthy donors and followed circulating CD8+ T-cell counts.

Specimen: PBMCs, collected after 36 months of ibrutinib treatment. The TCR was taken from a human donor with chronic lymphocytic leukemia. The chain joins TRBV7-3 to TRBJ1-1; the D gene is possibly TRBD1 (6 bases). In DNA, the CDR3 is TGTGCCAGCAGGTCAGTTGGGGGCCGGGACAAGAACACTGAAGCTTTCTTT. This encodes CASRSVGGRDKNTEAFF.